These 22 T cell receptor beta chains originate from one sample sequenced in a study of blood T cell repertoires in COVID-19. Data came from immunoSEQ multiplex PCR; TCRdb stores just in-frame clones and leaves some out. The sample has 70,000 to 85,000 clones, around 90% seen once; the top ten hold roughly 5%. The material sequenced was peripheral blood. These receptor sequences come from a woman between 55 and 75 years old with active COVID-19.

This chain connects TRBV7-9 to TRBJ2-7; 12 bases match TRBD1. The CDR3 covers 15 residues. Trimming took 5 bases from V and 5 from J; bases not matched to a gene: 7. Germline V gives CDR1 SEHNR, CDR2 FQNEAQ (reference sequence). In nucleotides, the CDR3 is TGTGCCAGCAGCGCGCCGGGACAGGGGGCAGACGAGCAGTACTTC. Its protein product is CASSAPGQGADEQYF.

V and J are TRBV7-2 and TRBJ2-3; D unclear. Germline CDR1 reads SGHTA; CDR2 reads FQGNSA. Trimming shortened V by 5 bases and J by 15 bases, and 18 bases separated the two germline ends. This CDR3 has 12 amino acids. The CDR3 spells CASSRRGRGEYF. The CDR3 DNA is TGTGCCAGCAGCCGGAGAGGCAGAGGCGAATATTTT.

This clone has just a few counts. The chain couples TRBV5-1 to TRBJ2-7; possible D gene TRBD2, 5 bases. Germline V gene lookup returns CDR1 SGHRS and CDR2 YFSETQ. CDR3 length: 14 amino acids. The V end lost 1 base, the J end lost 5 bases, and 13 bases lay between the germline ends. This chain's CDR3 is CASSLYRGSNEQYF. CDR3 DNA: TGCGCCAGCAGCTTGTACAGAGGGTCGAACGAGCAGTACTTC.

This chain connects TRBV7-9 to TRBJ2-7, with D unresolved. The CDR3 runs 14 residues. The V and J ends lost 1 base and 1 base respectively, with 8 bases between them. Germline CDR1 SEHNR, CDR2 FQNEAQ (reference sequence). The CDR3 protein is CASSLGPRSYEQYF. CDR3 DNA sequence: TGTGCCAGCAGCTTAGGACCCAGGTCCTACGAGCAGTACTTC.

V and J are TRBV6-1 and TRBJ1-1, with TRBD1 matching over 10 bases. Looked up from germline, CDR1 is MNHNS and CDR2 is SASEGT. The length of the CDR3 is 20 residues. With 4 bases clipped from V and 5 bases from J, the junction kept 22 bases outside the gene matches. The CDR3 DNA is TGTGCCAGCAGTGGCCGACCTAACCCAGGACAGGGGGGAGGAAGGACTGAAGCTTTCTTT. Residues: CASSGRPNPGQGGGRTEAFF.

This chain joins TRBV9 and TRBJ2-6; 8 bases line up with TRBD2. Germline CDR1 is SGDLS and CDR2 is YYNGEE. The CDR3 spans 19 residues. V gave up 3 bases and J gave up 2 bases; unmatched junction bases: 13. The CDR3 coding sequence is TGTGCCAGCAGCGGAGGGGCGGGGGGCGCGTGGACTGGGGCCAACGTCCTGACTTTC. Protein: CASSGGAGGAWTGANVLTF. Variable domain in full (rest from reference TRBV9 and TRBJ2-6): DSGVTQTPKHLITATGQRVTLRCSPRSGDLSVYWYQQSLDQGLQFLIQYYNGEERAKGNILERFSAQQFPDLHSELNLSSLELGDSALYFCASSGGAGGAWTGANVLTFGAGSRLTVL.

This clone is a singleton in its sample. V gene TRBV7-6 combines with J gene TRBJ1-4; a possible D gene is TRBD1 (6 bases). The germline V and J ends were trimmed by 5 bases and 4 bases, with 14 bases remaining between them. CDR1 and CDR2 from the germline V gene are SGHVS and FNYEAQ. The CDR3 contains 15 residues. This chain's CDR3 is CASSEGQPGNEKLFF. DNA of the CDR3: TGTGCCAGCAGCGAGGGACAACCTGGTAATGAAAAACTGTTTTTT. Full variable domain (remainder filled in from reference TRBV7-6 and TRBJ1-4): GAGVSQSPRYKVTKRGQDVALRCDPISGHVSLYWYRQALGQGPEFLTYFNYEAQQDKSGLPNDRFSAERPEGSISTLTIQRTEQRDSAMYRCASSEGQPGNEKLFFGSGTQLSVL.

The chain joins TRBV10-2 to TRBJ2-3; tentative D call: TRBD2 (6 bases). The CDR3 spans 14 residues. Germline CDR1 reads WSHSY; CDR2 reads SAAADI. Trimming took 4 bases from V and 5 from J, leaving 13 bases between them. DNA of the CDR3: TGCGCCAGCAGTGTAAGCGGAGGGCAAGATACGCAGTATTTT. It codes for CASSVSGGQDTQYF.

In DNA form, the CDR3 reads TGCGCCAGCAGCTTGCGTCCAGGATTAAATGAAAAACTGTTTTTT. Translated: CASSLRPGLNEKLFF. The J gene is TRBJ1-4, the V gene TRBV5-1, with no clear D. V lost 1 base and J 5 bases, leaving 12 bases between the germline ends. The germline V gene encodes CDR1 SGHRS and CDR2 YFSETQ. This CDR3 has 15 residues.

The rearrangement links TRBV7-8 to TRBJ2-2; 13 nucleotides agree with TRBD2. CDR1 is SGHVS, CDR2 FQNEAQ, per germline. With V trimmed by 6 bases and J by 0 bases, 10 bases remained unmatched. This CDR3 spans 19 amino acids. DNA of the CDR3: TGTGCCAGCAGTGACCCGGGACTAGCGGGATATGCGAACACCGGGGAGCTGTTTTTT. This encodes CASSDPGLAGYANTGELFF.

The chain links TRBV19 to TRBJ2-5, with D possibly matching TRBD2 (6 bases). Germline assignment: CDR1 LNHDA and CDR2 SQIVND (reference sequence). Trimming shortened V by 5 bases and J by 1 base, and 17 bases separated the two germline ends. The CDR3 has 16 amino acids. The CDR3 nucleotides are TGTGCCAGTAGTGGGCGGGCGCGGGGCGTCCAAGAGACCCAGTACTTC. Amino acid sequence: CASSGRARGVQETQYF.

The V and J genes are TRBV5-1 and TRBJ1-4, with TRBD1 matching 7 bases. Losses at the gene ends were 1 base for V and 5 bases for J; bases not matched to a gene: 8. The germline V gene has CDR1 SGHRS and CDR2 YFSETQ. The CDR3 extends over 16 amino acids. CDR3: CASSLMVQGQNEKLFF. The CDR3 DNA follows: TGCGCCAGCAGCTTGATGGTACAGGGGCAGAATGAAAAACTGTTTTTT.

The chain carries TRBV11-2 and TRBJ1-1; D gene uncertain. CDR1 is SGHAT, CDR2 FQNNGV, per germline. V lost 2 bases, J lost 3 bases, and 4 bases lay in between. The CDR3 runs to 12 residues. The CDR3 bases are TGTGCCAGCAGCTTACAGTACACTGAAGCTTTCTTT. This translates into CASSLQYTEAFF.

The chain carries TRBV2 and TRBJ1-1; 9 bases are a match to TRBD1. In germline, CDR1 is SNHLY, CDR2 FYNNEI. Trimming removed 5 bases from V and 4 bases from J; junction bases left unmatched: 8. The CDR3 spans 15 residues. CDR3: CASSSPDRGGTEAFF. CDR3 sequence (DNA): TGTGCCAGCAGTTCCCCGGACAGGGGAGGCACTGAAGCTTTCTTT. The whole variable domain, remainder taken from reference TRBV2 and TRBJ1-1, is EPEVTQTPSHQVTQMGQEVILRCVPISNHLYFYWYRQILGQKVEFLVSFYNNEISEKSEIFDDQFSVERPDGSNFTLKIRSTKLEDSAMYFCASSSPDRGGTEAFFGQGTRLTVV.

The gene calls are TRBV30 and TRBJ1-2; D not certain. CDR3 length: 14 amino acids. Germline V gene sequence: CDR1 GTSNPN, CDR2 SVGIG (reference sequence). V was pared by 3 bases and J by 5 bases, with 16 bases between. CDR3 DNA sequence: TGTGCCTGGAGCCCAGGCCGGAGGTCATATGGCTACACCTTC. It encodes CAWSPGRRSYGYTF. Together with reference TRBV30 and TRBJ1-2, the CDR3 gives the full variable domain: SQTIHQWPATLVQPVGSPLSLECTVEGTSNPNLYWYRQAAGRGLQLLFYSVGIGQISSEVPQNLSASRPQDRQFILSSKKLLLSDSGFYLCAWSPGRRSYGYTFGSGTRLTVV.

The CDR3 DNA is TGCAGTGCTAGTGATACGGGACTCCTATACAATGAGCAGTTCTTC. This sequence encodes CSASDTGLLYNEQFF. The J gene is TRBJ2-1, the V gene TRBV20-1; D possibly corresponds to TRBD2 (6 bases). V dropped 3 bases and J dropped 4 bases, with 16 bases sitting between them. Germline assignment: CDR1 DFQATT and CDR2 SNEGSKA (reference sequence). The CDR3 consists of 15 residues.

This chain joins TRBV6-6 and TRBJ2-7, with D perhaps matching TRBD1 (5 bases). This CDR3 region has 13 residues. Trimming shortened V by 1 base and J by 4 bases, and 8 bases separated the two germline ends. From germline, CDR1 is MNHNY and CDR2 SVGAGI (reference sequence). The CDR3, as DNA: TGTGCCAGCAGTTACTGGGGCCGGTACGAGCAGTACTTC. Its translation is CASSYWGRYEQYF.

The chain is built from TRBV13 and TRBJ2-3; D is unclear. The CDR3 consists of 13 residues. The V end lost 2 bases, the J end lost 1 base, and 4 bases lay between the germline ends. Looked up from germline, CDR1 is PRHDT and CDR2 is FYEKMQ (reference sequence). The CDR3 nucleotides are TGTGCCAGCAGCTTACGGGGCACAGATACGCAGTATTTT. Translation gives CASSLRGTDTQYF.

This rearrangement joins TRBV5-4 to TRBJ2-5; possibly TRBD2 for D (6 bases). V was cut by 3 bases and J by 4 bases, with 13 bases left in between. CDR1 and CDR2 from the germline V gene are SGHNT and YYREEE (reference sequence). The CDR3 length is 14 residues. As DNA, the CDR3 is TGTGCCAGCAGCTCCGGGAGTTCCCGAGAGACCCAGTACTTC. Translated, it gives CASSSGSSRETQYF.

The chain has TRBV7-9 and TRBJ1-5; 9 bases map to TRBD1. The CDR3 length is 14 residues. Per germline, CDR1 SEHNR and CDR2 FQNEAQ (reference sequence). V was pared by 7 bases and J by 5 bases, with 6 bases of the junction left unmatched. As DNA, the CDR3 is TGTGCCAGCAAACAGGGGGCGGGTGATCAGCCCCAGCATTTT. It is translated as CASKQGAGDQPQHF. Using reference TRBV7-9 and TRBJ1-5 for the parts outside the CDR3, the full variable domain is DTGVSQNPRHKITKRGQNVTFRCDPISEHNRLYWYRQTLGQGPEFLTYFQNEAQLEKSRLLSDRFSAERPKGSFSTLEIQRTEQGDSAMYLCASKQGAGDQPQHFGDGTRLSIL.

Here the CDR3 DNA reads TGTGCCAGTAGTACGAGCTCCTATAATTCACCCCTCCACTTT. It is translated as CASSTSSYNSPLHF. This chain joins TRBV19 and TRBJ1-6, with D unresolved. V was clipped by 4 bases and J by 0 bases, with 4 bases between them. This CDR3 comprises 14 residues. Germline CDR1 and CDR2: LNHDA and SQIVND (reference sequence).

This clone was counted once. The chain has TRBV4-1 and TRBJ2-1; 7 bases are shared with TRBD2. J was trimmed by 3 bases and V by 4 bases; bases with no gene match: 3. Germline values: CDR1 MGHRA, CDR2 YSYEKL. The CDR3 is 14 amino acids. The CDR3 region has the DNA TGCGCCAGCAGCCTCGGGACTAACTACAATGAGCAGTTCTTC. It specifies CASSLGTNYNEQFF.